This TCR beta chain was profiled in a study of OX40 agonist ivuxolimab in advanced cancers. Study at large: Participants averaged approximately 60 years of age (range roughly 23 to 90) and were around 85% male. Checkpoint inhibitors had been given previously to 40% of patients. The study's findings and limits: In general, CD8+ T cells held more expanded clones than CD4+ did, on average. Clonal expansion from baseline to week 6 occurred in both CD4+ and CD8+ T cells.

As regards this clone: The antigen remains undetermined.

Germline V CDR1 and CDR2: MNHNS, SASEGT. This CDR3 is 15 amino acids long. The junction had 7 bases not matched to a gene; V was cut back by 4 bases and J by 5 bases. Clones were read by immunoSEQ multiplex PCR, and TCRdb kept only the in-frame ones, dropping some. The sample includes 30,000 or so clones, roughly three quarters seen only once; the top ten take roughly 14%. The sequence came from an adult with an advanced solid tumor such as melanoma, head and neck, liver or kidney cancer. The chain recombines TRBV6-1 with TRBJ2-1; 8 positions agree with TRBD2. Specimen: CD4+ or CD8+ T cells sorted from blood, collected in a trial of the OX40 agonist ivuxolimab. CDR3 region: CASSARGGRNNEQFF. The CDR3 bases are TGTGCCAGCAGTGCCAGAGGCGGGAGGAACAATGAGCAGTTCTTC.